Below are 10 T cell receptor beta chains sequenced from a single sample in a study of cytomegalovirus exposure and HLA in healthy donors. Profiling relied on immunoSEQ multiplex PCR, and the TCRdb table lists in-frame clones only, not all of them. The repertoire consists of 100,000 to 120,000 clones, with approximately 89% occurring once and the leading ten covering 1.9%. The sequenced sample was PBMCs. These receptors were obtained from a woman between 18 and 29 years old in good health and CMV-seronegative.

The chain employs TRBV4-1 and TRBJ1-2; 7 bases line up with TRBD1. Germline CDR1 reads MGHRA; CDR2 reads YSYEKL. V lost 0 bases and J lost 5; bases outside the gene matches: 3. CDR3 length equals 14 residues. CDR3 residues: CASSQETGLYGYTF. Here the CDR3 DNA reads TGCGCCAGCAGCCAAGAGACAGGGCTTTATGGCTACACCTTC.

The chain has TRBV7-2 and TRBJ1-6; no definite D call. Germline V gives CDR1 SGHTA, CDR2 FQGNSA. V shed 2 bases and J shed 9 bases, with 5 bases lying between them. CDR3 length: 12 residues. The chain's CDR3 is CASSLSGSPLHF. The CDR3 DNA sequence: TGTGCCAGCAGCTTATCGGGTTCACCCCTCCACTTT.

CDR3 amino acids: CASSGSGQGRFSGNQPQHF. The CDR3 DNA reads TGTGCCAGCAGTGGATCGGGACAGGGGAGGTTTTCAGGCAATCAGCCCCAGCATTTT. The chain employs TRBV27 and TRBJ1-5, with 10 bases lining up with TRBD1. This CDR3 is 19 amino acids long. Germline CDR1 is MNHEY and CDR2 is SMNVEV (reference sequence). V shed 5 bases, J shed 2 bases, and the junction held 15 bases outside the gene matches.

This chain joins TRBV9 and TRBJ1-1, with D maybe TRBD1 (5 bases). CDR1 is SGDLS and CDR2 is YYNGEE in the germline V gene. V lost 3 bases and J lost 4, with 16 bases in between. There are 15 residues in the CDR3. The CDR3 spells CASSDRAGGTTEAFF. CDR3 coding DNA: TGTGCCAGCAGCGACCGCGCCGGGGGGACCACTGAAGCTTTCTTT.

V usage is TRBV18 and J usage is TRBJ2-5; D is perhaps TRBD1 (6 bases). Germline V gene sequence: CDR1 KGHSH, CDR2 LQKENI. This CDR3 is built from 14 residues. The germline V and J ends were trimmed by 0 bases and 2 bases, with 7 bases remaining between them. In DNA, the CDR3 is TGTGCCAGCTCACCACCGGACAGACAAGAGACCCAGTACTTC. It codes for CASSPPDRQETQYF.

This clone was detected only a few times. This chain joins TRBV4-1 and TRBJ2-7; D unclear. The length of the CDR3 is 15 residues. Germline V lookup: CDR1 MGHRA, CDR2 YSYEKL. V shed 1 base and J shed 3 bases, with 13 bases lying between them. The CDR3 region is CASSQANSQYYEQYF. DNA of the CDR3: TGCGCCAGCAGCCAAGCTAACTCACAGTACTACGAGCAGTACTTC.

This chain joins TRBV4-3 and TRBJ2-2, with 10 bases lining up with TRBD2. V dropped 1 base and J dropped 1; count of bases not matched to a gene: 0. The CDR3 consists of 16 residues. Germline CDR1 reads LGHNA; CDR2 reads YSLEER. In DNA form, the CDR3 reads TGCGCCAGCAGCCAAGGGACTAGCGGGAACACCGGGGAGCTGTTTTTT. Amino acids: CASSQGTSGNTGELFF.

This clone was recorded a few times. Other DNA sequences of this sample code for an identical CDR3. The V gene is TRBV5-1, the J gene TRBJ2-3; 8 positions match TRBD1. Germline V gene lookup returns CDR1 SGHRS and CDR2 YFSETQ. This CDR3 is built from 14 residues. V gave up 3 bases and J gave up 3 bases; unmatched junction bases: 3. CDR3 coding DNA: TGCGCCAGCAGCTCTGGACAGGGTACAGATACGCAGTATTTT. Translated: CASSSGQGTDTQYF.

V and J are TRBV4-3 and TRBJ1-3; 7 bases fit TRBD1. CDR3 length equals 17 residues. Trimming removed 0 bases from V and 2 bases from J; junction bases left unmatched: 7. CDR1 and CDR2 from the germline V gene are LGHNA and YSLEER. CDR3 nucleotide sequence: TGCGCCAGCAGCCAAGATACAGGGGACATAGCTGGAAACACCATATATTTT. Translating gives CASSQDTGDIAGNTIYF.

The chain links TRBV4-3 to TRBJ2-7, with 7 bases fitting TRBD1. V shed 0 bases and J 2 bases; nucleotides not matched to a gene: 7. This CDR3 contains 16 residues. CDR1 LGHNA and CDR2 YSLEER come from the germline V gene. Here the CDR3 reads CASSQDSGQGAYEQYF. The CDR3 DNA sequence: TGCGCCAGCAGCCAAGATTCGGGTCAGGGGGCCTACGAGCAGTACTTC.